Presented here are 4 T cell receptor beta chains from one specimen sequenced in a study of T cells expressing NK-cell markers. Following a re-call of the 5' RACE reads, TCRdb has one entry per CDR3 protein and lacks DNA. This sample's table reports under 600,000 distinct CDR3 sequences. Sample: blood T cells: a sorted CD56 or NKG2C T cell subset, CD4+ or CD8+ T cells, or bulk PBMC T cells (not recorded which). All receptors come from a woman aged 45-65 years in good health.

The rearrangement uses TRBV11-3 and TRBJ2-1; lacking DNA, the TRBD1 call made by TCRdb goes unchecked. Germline CDR1 is SGHNT and CDR2 is YENEEA. CDR3 size: 13 residues. The CDR3 here is CASRDQGNNEQFF.

CDR3 region: CASSQAPSGIGNEQFF. This chain joins TRBV5-1 and TRBJ2-1; TCRdb outputs TRBD2, but without DNA this stays unchecked. Looked up from germline, CDR1 is SGHRS and CDR2 is YFSETQ. The CDR3 is 16 amino acids.

The chain is built from TRBV7-6 and TRBJ2-7; TCRdb indicates TRBD2, and absent DNA this call remains unverified. This CDR3 comprises 17 residues. Germline V CDR1 and CDR2: SGHVS, FNYEAQ. The CDR3 reads CASRLLPGTSGMNEQYF.

The V and J genes are TRBV5-6 and TRBJ1-2. CDR1 is SGHDT, CDR2 YYEEEE, per germline. This CDR3 has 13 amino acids. The CDR3 loop reads CASRRQPDYGYTF.